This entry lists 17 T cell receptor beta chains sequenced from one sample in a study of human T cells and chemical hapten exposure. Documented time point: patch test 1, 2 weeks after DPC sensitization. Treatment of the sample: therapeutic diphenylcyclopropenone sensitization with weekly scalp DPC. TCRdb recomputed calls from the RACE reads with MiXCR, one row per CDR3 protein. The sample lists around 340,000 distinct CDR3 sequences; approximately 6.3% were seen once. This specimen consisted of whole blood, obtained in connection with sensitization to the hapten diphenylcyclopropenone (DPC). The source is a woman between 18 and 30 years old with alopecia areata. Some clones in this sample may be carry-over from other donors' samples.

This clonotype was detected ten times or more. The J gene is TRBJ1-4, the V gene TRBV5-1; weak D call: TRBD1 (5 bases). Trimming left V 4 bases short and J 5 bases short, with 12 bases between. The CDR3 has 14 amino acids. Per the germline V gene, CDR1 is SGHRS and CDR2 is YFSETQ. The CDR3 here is CASSGGRMNEKLFF. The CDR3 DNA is TGCGCCAGCAGCGGGGGACGGATGAATGAAAAACTGTTTTTT.

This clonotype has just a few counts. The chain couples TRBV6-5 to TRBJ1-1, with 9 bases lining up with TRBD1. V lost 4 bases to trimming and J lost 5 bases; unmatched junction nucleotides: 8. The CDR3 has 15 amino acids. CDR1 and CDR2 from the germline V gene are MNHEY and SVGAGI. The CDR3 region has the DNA TGTGCCAGCAGTTCGGACAGGGGTGGAAGAACTGAAGCTTTCTTT. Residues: CASSSDRGGRTEAFF.

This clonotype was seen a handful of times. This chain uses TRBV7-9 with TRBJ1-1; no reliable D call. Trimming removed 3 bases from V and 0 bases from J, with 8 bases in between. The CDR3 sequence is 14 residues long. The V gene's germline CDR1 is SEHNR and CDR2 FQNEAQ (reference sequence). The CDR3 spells CASSFQSLNTEAFF. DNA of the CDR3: TGTGCCAGCAGCTTTCAGTCCTTGAACACTGAAGCTTTCTTT.

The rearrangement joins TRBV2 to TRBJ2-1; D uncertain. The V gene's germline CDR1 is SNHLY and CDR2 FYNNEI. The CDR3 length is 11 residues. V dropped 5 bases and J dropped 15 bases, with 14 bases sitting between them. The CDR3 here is CASSPYTFRFF. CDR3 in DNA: TGTGCCAGCAGTCCCTACACTTTTAGGTTCTTC.

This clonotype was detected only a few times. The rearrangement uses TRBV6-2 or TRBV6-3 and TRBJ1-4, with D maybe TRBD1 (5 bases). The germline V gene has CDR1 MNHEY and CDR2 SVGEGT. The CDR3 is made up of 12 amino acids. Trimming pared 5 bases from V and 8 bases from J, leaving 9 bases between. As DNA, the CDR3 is TGTGCCAGCAGTCTGACAGCAGAAAAACTGTTTTTT. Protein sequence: CASSLTAEKLFF.

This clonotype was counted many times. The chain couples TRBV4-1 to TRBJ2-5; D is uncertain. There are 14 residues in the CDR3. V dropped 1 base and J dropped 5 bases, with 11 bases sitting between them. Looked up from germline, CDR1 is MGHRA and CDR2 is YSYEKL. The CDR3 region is CASSQAPRPETQYF. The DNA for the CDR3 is TGCGCCAGCAGCCAAGCCCCCCGCCCGGAGACCCAGTACTTC.

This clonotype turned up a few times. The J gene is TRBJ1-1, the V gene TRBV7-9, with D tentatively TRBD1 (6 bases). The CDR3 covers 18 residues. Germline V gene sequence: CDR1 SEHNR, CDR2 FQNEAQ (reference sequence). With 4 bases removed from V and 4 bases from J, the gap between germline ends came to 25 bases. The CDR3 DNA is TGTGCCAGCAGCTCGACAATAAGACGGACAGAACGTAGCACTGAAGCTTTCTTT. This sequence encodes CASSSTIRRTERSTEAFF. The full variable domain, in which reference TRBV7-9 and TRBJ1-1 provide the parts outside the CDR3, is DTGVSQNPRHKITKRGQNVTFRCDPISEHNRLYWYRQTLGQGPEFLTYFQNEAQLEKSRLLSDRFSAERPKGSFSTLEIQRTEQGDSAMYLCASSSTIRRTERSTEAFFGQGTRLTVV.

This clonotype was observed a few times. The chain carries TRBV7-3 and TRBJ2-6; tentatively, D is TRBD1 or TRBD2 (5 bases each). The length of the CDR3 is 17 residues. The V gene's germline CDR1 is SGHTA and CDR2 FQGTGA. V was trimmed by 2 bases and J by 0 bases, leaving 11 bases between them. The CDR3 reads CASSLGRQISGANVLTF. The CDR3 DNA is TGTGCCAGCAGCTTAGGGAGACAGATCTCTGGGGCCAACGTCCTGACTTTC.

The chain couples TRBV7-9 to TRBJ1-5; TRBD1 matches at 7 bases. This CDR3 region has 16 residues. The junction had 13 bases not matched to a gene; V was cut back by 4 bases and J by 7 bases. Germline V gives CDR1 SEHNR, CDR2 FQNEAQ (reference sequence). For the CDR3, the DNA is TGTGCCAGCAGCTCCCAGGAACAGGGGTTGGGACAGCCCCAGCATTTT. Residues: CASSSQEQGLGQPQHF.

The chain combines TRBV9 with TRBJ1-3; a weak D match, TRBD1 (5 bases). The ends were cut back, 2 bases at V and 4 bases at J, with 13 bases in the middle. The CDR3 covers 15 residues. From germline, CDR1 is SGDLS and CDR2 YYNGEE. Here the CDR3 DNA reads TGTGCCAGCAGCGTTGAAGGGGCCAGAGGAAACACCATATATTTT. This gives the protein CASSVEGARGNTIYF.

The CDR3 protein is CASRPRALRGASDTQYF. CDR3 DNA: TGTGCCAGCAGGCCCCGGGCGTTGCGGGGGGCCTCAGATACGCAGTATTTT. V usage is TRBV5-6 and J usage is TRBJ2-3; 8 bases agree with TRBD2. This CDR3 comprises 17 residues. From germline, CDR1 is SGHDT and CDR2 YYEEEE. Germline trimming cut 5 bases from V and 4 bases from J; bases unmatched to any gene: 15.

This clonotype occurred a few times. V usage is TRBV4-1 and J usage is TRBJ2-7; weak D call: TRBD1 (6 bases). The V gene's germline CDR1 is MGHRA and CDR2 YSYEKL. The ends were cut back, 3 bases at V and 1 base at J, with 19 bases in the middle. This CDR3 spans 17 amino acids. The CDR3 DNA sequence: TGCGCCAGCAGCCAGGGAAGGGGCCAGAGGGGGTCCTACGAGCAGTACTTC. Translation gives CASSQGRGQRGSYEQYF.

In nucleotides, the CDR3 is TGTGCCATCAGTGAGGGCAGGTCATTGAGCACAGATACGCAGTATTTT. It codes for CAISEGRSLSTDTQYF. J is TRBJ2-3 and V is TRBV10-3, with D unclear. Germline V gene lookup returns CDR1 ENHRY and CDR2 SYGVKD. CDR3 length equals 16 residues. V was cut by 2 bases and J by 0 bases, with 12 bases left in between.

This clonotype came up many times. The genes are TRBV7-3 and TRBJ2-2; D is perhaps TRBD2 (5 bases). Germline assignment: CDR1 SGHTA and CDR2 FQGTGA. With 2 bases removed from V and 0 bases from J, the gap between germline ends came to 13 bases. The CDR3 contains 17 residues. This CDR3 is CASSLFAGRPNTGELFF. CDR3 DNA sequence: TGTGCCAGCAGCTTATTTGCGGGCAGACCGAACACCGGGGAGCTGTTTTTT.

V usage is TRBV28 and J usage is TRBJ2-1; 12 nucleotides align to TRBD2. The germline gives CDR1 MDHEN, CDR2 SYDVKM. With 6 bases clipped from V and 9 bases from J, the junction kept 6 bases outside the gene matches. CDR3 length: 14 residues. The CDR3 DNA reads TGTGCCAGCAGCTTGAGACTAGCGGGGGTTGAGCAGTTCTTC. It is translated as CASSLRLAGVEQFF.

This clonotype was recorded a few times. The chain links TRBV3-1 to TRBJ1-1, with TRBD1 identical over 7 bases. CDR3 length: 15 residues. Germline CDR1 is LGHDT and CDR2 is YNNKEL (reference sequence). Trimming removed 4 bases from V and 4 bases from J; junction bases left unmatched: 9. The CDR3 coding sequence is TGTGCCAGCAGCCCTAAAGAGGCAGGGGGCACTGAAGCTTTCTTT. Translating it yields CASSPKEAGGTEAFF.

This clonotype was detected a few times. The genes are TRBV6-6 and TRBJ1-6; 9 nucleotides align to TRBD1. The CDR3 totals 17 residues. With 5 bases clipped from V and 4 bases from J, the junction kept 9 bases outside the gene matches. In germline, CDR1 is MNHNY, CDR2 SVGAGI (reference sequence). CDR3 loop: CASSPSRDRAYNSPLHF. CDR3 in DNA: TGTGCCAGCAGTCCTTCGAGGGACAGGGCATATAATTCACCCCTCCACTTT.